This passage covers 16 T cell receptor beta chains from one sample sequenced in a study of CD8 T cell repertoires and HIV-1 epitope variants. The antigens these receptors bind are not known. Using immunoSEQ multiplex PCR, the repertoire was profiled, and TCRdb retains in-frame clones only, with some absent. The sample has thousands of clones, approximately 61% seen once; the top ten hold around 41%. Input material: cultured CD8+ T cells derived from PBMCs. The receptors here all came from a male donor with HIV.

The chain recombines TRBV6-5 with TRBJ2-5, with D unclear. The V end was cut by 5 bases, the J end by 5 bases, with 6 bases between. The CDR3 is 11 residues long. CDR1 is MNHEY, CDR2 SVGAGI, per germline. Here the CDR3 reads CASSERETQYF. The CDR3 DNA follows: TGTGCCAGCAGTGAAAGGGAGACCCAGTACTTC.

The rearrangement joins TRBV5-1 to TRBJ2-5, with 11 bases that match TRBD1. Germline V lookup: CDR1 SGHRS, CDR2 YFSETQ. The CDR3 runs to 16 residues. J was trimmed by 4 bases and V by 4 bases; bases with no gene match: 9. The CDR3 region is CASSAWTGGDGETQYF. For the CDR3, the DNA is TGCGCCAGCAGCGCCTGGACAGGGGGCGATGGAGAGACCCAGTACTTC.

The chain is built from TRBV5-1 and TRBJ2-4; D may be TRBD1 or TRBD2 (5 bases each). The germline V and J ends were trimmed by 1 base and 6 bases, with 14 bases remaining between them. The CDR3 extends over 15 amino acids. Germline CDR1 reads SGHRS; CDR2 reads YFSETQ. The CDR3 reads CASSLSGPEGNIQYF. The CDR3 DNA sequence: TGCGCCAGCAGCTTGTCGGGGCCCGAGGGAAACATTCAGTACTTC.

The chain joins TRBV5-6 to TRBJ2-7; D perhaps matches TRBD1 (6 bases). Per germline, CDR1 SGHDT and CDR2 YYEEEE. The CDR3 loop spans 13 amino acids. V was pared by 5 bases and J by 7 bases, with 16 bases between. CDR3 coding DNA: TGTGCCAGCAGTCAAGGGCAGGGGCGAGAGCAGTACTTC. It codes for CASSQGQGREQYF.

This sequence joins TRBV7-9 and TRBJ2-3, with TRBD2 matching over 8 bases. The length of the CDR3 is 15 residues. After removal of 3 bases from V and 4 bases from J, the junction contained 6 bases not matched to a gene. Germline V gene lookup returns CDR1 SEHNR and CDR2 FQNEAQ (reference sequence). The CDR3 region is CASSFGGGNADTQYF. CDR3 nucleotide sequence: TGTGCCAGCAGCTTTGGCGGGGGGAACGCAGATACGCAGTATTTT.

J is TRBJ1-6 and V is TRBV28; D gene ambiguous. Germline CDR1 is MDHEN and CDR2 is SYDVKM. The V end lost 3 bases, the J end lost 10 bases, and 4 bases lay between the germline ends. The CDR3 consists of 11 residues. CDR3 amino acids: CASSFPSPLHF. The CDR3 DNA sequence: TGTGCCAGCAGTTTTCCCTCACCCCTCCACTTT.

The chain carries TRBV2 and TRBJ1-2; unclear D gene. The CDR3 length is 13 residues. Trimming stripped 2 bases from V and 1 base from J, with 5 bases between. Germline values: CDR1 SNHLY, CDR2 FYNNEI. The CDR3, as DNA: TGTGCCAGCAGTGAAAAGGGTAACTATGGCTACACCTTC. Encoded protein: CASSEKGNYGYTF. The full variable domain, in which reference TRBV2 and TRBJ1-2 provide the parts outside the CDR3, is EPEVTQTPSHQVTQMGQEVILRCVPISNHLYFYWYRQILGQKVEFLVSFYNNEISEKSEIFDDQFSVERPDGSNFTLKIRSTKLEDSAMYFCASSEKGNYGYTFGSGTRLTVV.

The chain joins TRBV27 to TRBJ2-3; the match to TRBD1 covers 9 bases. The CDR3 extends over 14 amino acids. Unmatched junction bases numbered 7, after V lost 7 bases and J lost 5 bases. CDR1 is MNHEY and CDR2 is SMNVEV in the germline V gene (reference sequence). The CDR3 bases are TGTGCCAGCACGGACAGGGGTCCGGGAGATACGCAGTATTTT. Encoded protein: CASTDRGPGDTQYF.

This clone showed up just once. This chain connects TRBV19 to TRBJ2-3; 8 bases map to TRBD2. With V trimmed by 2 bases and J by 4 bases, 8 bases remained unmatched. The length of the CDR3 is 16 residues. Germline lookup yields CDR1 LNHDA and CDR2 SQIVND (reference sequence). The CDR3 bases are TGTGCCAGTAGTATATCGAGCGGGAGAGTACCAGATACGCAGTATTTT. Translation: CASSISSGRVPDTQYF.

The chain combines TRBV6-1 with TRBJ2-3; D may be TRBD2 (6 bases). CDR3 size: 15 residues. V was clipped by 7 bases and J by 3 bases, with 17 bases between them. Germline assignment: CDR1 MNHNS and CDR2 SASEGT. The DNA of the CDR3 is TGTGCCAGCAAACGTCCGGGAGATATAACAGATACGCAGTATTTT. This codes for CASKRPGDITDTQYF.

J is TRBJ2-5 and V is TRBV5-2; the table's D call of TRBD2 was not tested on the DNA. TRBV5-2 is assigned pseudogene status. CDR3 size: 15 residues. The CDR3 spells CASSSAGIDQETQYF. CDR3 bases: TGTGCCAGCAGCTCCGCCGGGATAGATCAAGAGACCCAGTACTTC.

This chain uses TRBV28 with TRBJ2-7, with 7 bases identical to TRBD1. The junction had 10 bases not matched to a gene; V was cut back by 1 base and J by 4 bases. CDR1 and CDR2 from the germline V gene are MDHEN and SYDVKM. This CDR3 has 16 amino acids. The CDR3 coding sequence is TGTGCCAGCAGTTTATCTGAGGGGGCCCCCCCGTACGAGCAGTACTTC. It yields the protein CASSLSEGAPPYEQYF. Looking up the rest from reference TRBV28 and TRBJ2-7 gives the full variable domain: DVKVTQSSRYLVKRTGEKVFLECVQDMDHENMFWYRQDPGLGLRLIYFSYDVKMKEKGDIPEGYSVSREKKERFSLILESASTNQTSMYLCASSLSEGAPPYEQYFGPGTRLTVT.

The gene calls are TRBV10-1 and TRBJ2-1; 12 bases line up with TRBD2. With 0 bases clipped from V and 4 bases from J, the junction kept 10 bases outside the gene matches. There are 19 residues in the CDR3. Germline CDR1 and CDR2: WNHNN and SYGVQD (reference sequence). The CDR3 nucleotides are TGCGCCAGCAGTGAGTCTATCCGACTAGCGGGAGTGGAATACAATGAGCAGTTCTTC. It codes for CASSESIRLAGVEYNEQFF.

This clone was observed a handful of times. The chain is built from TRBV6-5 and TRBJ1-5; perhaps TRBD1 as D (6 bases). V lost 5 bases and J lost 6, with 11 bases in between. This CDR3 contains 13 residues. Germline-derived CDR1 and CDR2 are MNHEY and SVGAGI. In DNA form, the CDR3 reads TGTGCCAGCAGTCTCGGGGGCACTCAGCCCCAGCATTTT. Amino acids: CASSLGGTQPQHF.

The chain employs TRBV28 and TRBJ2-7; 10 positions agree with TRBD1. The CDR3 sequence is 13 residues long. The germline CDR1 and CDR2 sequences are MDHEN and SYDVKM. The trim removed 6 bases at V and 4 bases at J, leaving 3 bases unmatched. CDR3 region: CASSPDRGYEQYF. The CDR3 coding sequence is TGTGCCAGCAGCCCGGACAGGGGGTACGAGCAGTACTTC.

The chain has TRBV11-2 and TRBJ2-7; a possible D gene is TRBD2 (5 bases). From germline, CDR1 is SGHAT and CDR2 FQNNGV. V dropped 3 bases and J dropped 2 bases, with 5 bases sitting between them. The CDR3 contains 12 residues. CDR3 amino acids: CASSFGTYEQYF. In DNA form, the CDR3 reads TGTGCCAGCAGCTTCGGGACCTACGAGCAGTACTTC.